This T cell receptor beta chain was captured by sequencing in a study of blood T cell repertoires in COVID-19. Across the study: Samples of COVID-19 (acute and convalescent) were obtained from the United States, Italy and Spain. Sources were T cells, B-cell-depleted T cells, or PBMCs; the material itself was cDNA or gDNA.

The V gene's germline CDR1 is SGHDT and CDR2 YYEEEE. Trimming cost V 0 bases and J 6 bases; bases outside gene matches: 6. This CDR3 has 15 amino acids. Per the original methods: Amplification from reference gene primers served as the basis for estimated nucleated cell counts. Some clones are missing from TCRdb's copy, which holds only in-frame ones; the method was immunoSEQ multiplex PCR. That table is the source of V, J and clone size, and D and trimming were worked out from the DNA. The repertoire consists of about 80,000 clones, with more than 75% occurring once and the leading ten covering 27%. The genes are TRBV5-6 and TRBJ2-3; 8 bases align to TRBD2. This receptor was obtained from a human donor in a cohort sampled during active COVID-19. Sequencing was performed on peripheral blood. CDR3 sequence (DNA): TGTGCCAGCAGCTTGGTGCGGGGGGCATCGGATACGCAGTATTTT. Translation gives CASSLVRGASDTQYF.